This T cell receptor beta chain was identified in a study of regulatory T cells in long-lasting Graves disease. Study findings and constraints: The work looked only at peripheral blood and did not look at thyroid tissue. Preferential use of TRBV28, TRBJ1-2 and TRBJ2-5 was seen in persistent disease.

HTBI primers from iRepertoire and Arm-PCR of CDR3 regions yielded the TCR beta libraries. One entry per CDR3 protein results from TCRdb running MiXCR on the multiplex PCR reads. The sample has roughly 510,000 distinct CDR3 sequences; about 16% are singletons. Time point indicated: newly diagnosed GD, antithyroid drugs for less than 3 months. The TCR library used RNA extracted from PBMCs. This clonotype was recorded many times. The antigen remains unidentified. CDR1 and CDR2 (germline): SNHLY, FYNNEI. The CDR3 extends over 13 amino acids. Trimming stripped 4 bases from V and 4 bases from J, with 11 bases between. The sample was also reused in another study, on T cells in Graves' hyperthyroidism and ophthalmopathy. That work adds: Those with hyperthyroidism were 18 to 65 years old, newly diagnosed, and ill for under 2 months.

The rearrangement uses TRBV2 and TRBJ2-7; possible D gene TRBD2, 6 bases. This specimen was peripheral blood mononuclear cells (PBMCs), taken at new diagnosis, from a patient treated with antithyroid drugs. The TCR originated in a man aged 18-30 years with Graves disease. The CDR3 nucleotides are TGTGCCAGCAGTGGAGTAGGAGGGTACGAGCAGTACTTC. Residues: CASSGVGGYEQYF.